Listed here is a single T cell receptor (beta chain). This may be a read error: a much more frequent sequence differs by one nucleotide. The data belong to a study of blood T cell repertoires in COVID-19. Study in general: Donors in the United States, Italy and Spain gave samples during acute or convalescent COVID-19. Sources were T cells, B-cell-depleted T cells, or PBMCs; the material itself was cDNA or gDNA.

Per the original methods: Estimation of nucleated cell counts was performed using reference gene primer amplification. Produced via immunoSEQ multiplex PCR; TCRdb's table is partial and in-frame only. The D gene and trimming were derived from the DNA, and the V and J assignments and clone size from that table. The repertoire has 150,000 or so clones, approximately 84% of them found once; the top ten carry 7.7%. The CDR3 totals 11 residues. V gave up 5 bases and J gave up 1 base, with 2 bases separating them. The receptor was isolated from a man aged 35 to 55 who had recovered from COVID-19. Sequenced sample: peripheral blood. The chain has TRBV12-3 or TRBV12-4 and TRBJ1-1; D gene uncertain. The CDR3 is CASSQNTEAFF. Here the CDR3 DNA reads TGTGCCAGCAGTCAGAACACTGAAGCTTTCTTT.